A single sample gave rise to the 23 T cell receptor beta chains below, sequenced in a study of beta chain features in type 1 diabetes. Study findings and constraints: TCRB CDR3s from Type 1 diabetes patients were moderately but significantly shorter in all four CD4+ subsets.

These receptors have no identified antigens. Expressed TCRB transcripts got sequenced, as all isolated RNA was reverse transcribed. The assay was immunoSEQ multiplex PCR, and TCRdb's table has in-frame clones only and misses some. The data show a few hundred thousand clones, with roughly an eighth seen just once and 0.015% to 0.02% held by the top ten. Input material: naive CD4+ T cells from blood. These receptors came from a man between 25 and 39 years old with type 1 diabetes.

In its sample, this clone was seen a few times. CDR3 bases: TGTGCCAGCAGCCCCCACAGGAACCCTAGCACAGATACGCAGTATTTT. Translation gives CASSPHRNPSTDTQYF. The chain has TRBV11-1 and TRBJ2-3; maybe TRBD1 (5 bases). V was pared by 5 bases and J by 0 bases, with 15 bases between. Germline V gives CDR1 SGHAT, CDR2 FQDESV (reference sequence). The CDR3 is made up of 16 amino acids.

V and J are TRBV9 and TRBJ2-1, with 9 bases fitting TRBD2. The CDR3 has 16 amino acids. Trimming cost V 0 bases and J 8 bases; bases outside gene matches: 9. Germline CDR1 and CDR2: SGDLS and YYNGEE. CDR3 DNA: TGTGCCAGCAGCGTAGAGGGCGGGAGGGGAGAAGATGAGCAGTTCTTC. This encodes CASSVEGGRGEDEQFF.

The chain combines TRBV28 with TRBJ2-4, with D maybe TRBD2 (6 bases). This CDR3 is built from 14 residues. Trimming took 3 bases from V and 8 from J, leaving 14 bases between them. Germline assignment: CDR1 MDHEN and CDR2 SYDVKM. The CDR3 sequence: CASSLRDGVDIQYF. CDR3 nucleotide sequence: TGTGCCAGCAGTTTGCGGGATGGGGTGGACATTCAGTACTTC.

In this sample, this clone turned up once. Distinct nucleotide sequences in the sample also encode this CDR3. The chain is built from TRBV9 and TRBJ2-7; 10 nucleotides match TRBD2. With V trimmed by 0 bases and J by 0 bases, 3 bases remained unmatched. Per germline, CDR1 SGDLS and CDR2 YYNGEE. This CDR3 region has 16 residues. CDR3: CASSVGASGSSYEQYF. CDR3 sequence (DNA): TGTGCCAGCAGCGTAGGGGCTAGCGGGAGCTCCTACGAGCAGTACTTC.

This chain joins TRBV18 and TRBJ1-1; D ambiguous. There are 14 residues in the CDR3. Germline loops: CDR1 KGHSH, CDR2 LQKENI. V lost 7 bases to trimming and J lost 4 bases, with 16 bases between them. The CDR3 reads CASFQGRGSTEAFF. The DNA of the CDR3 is TGTGCCAGCTTTCAAGGGCGGGGATCCACTGAAGCTTTCTTT.

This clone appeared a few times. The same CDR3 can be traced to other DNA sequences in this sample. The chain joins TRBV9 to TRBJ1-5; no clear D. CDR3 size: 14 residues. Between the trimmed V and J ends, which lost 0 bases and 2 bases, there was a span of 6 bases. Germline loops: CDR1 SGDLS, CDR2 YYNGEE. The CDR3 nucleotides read TGTGCCAGCAGCGTAGAGGGAGGCAATCAGCCCCAGCATTTT. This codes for CASSVEGGNQPQHF.

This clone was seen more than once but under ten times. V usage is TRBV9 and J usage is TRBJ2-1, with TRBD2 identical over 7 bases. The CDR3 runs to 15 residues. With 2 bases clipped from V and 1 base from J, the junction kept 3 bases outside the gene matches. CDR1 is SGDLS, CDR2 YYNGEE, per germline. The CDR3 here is CASSVGRESYNEQFF. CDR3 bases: TGTGCCAGCAGCGTTGGGCGGGAGTCCTACAATGAGCAGTTCTTC.

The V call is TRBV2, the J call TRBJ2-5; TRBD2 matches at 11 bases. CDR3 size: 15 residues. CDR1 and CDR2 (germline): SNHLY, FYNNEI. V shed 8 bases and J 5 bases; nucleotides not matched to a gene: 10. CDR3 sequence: CASHGGLAEWETQYF. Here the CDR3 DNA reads TGTGCCAGCCATGGGGGACTAGCGGAGTGGGAGACCCAGTACTTC.

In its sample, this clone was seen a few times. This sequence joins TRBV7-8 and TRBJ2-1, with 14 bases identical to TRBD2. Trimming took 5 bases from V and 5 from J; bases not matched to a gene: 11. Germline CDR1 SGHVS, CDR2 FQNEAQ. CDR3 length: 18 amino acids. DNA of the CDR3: TGTGCCAGCAGCGTCGGGACTAGCGGGAGTGTAGCCCACAATGAGCAGTTCTTC. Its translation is CASSVGTSGSVAHNEQFF.

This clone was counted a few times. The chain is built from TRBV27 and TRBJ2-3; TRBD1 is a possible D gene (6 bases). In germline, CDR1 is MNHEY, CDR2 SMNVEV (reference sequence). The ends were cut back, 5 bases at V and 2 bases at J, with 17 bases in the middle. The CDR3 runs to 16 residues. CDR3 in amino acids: CASSRPGAGATDTQYF. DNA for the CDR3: TGTGCCAGCAGTCGACCCGGGGCAGGGGCCACAGATACGCAGTATTTT.

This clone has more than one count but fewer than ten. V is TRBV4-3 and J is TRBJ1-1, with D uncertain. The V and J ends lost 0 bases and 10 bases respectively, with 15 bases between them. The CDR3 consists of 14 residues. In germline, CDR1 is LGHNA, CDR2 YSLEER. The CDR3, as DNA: TGCGCCAGCAGCCAAGAAAGAAAATCCCCGGGAGCTTTCTTT. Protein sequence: CASSQERKSPGAFF.

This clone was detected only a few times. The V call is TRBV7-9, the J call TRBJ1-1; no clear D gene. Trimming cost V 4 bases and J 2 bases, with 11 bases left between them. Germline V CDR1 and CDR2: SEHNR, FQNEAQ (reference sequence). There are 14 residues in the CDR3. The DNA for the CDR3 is TGTGCCAGCAGCTCGACGGGGATCAACACTGAAGCTTTCTTT. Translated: CASSSTGINTEAFF.

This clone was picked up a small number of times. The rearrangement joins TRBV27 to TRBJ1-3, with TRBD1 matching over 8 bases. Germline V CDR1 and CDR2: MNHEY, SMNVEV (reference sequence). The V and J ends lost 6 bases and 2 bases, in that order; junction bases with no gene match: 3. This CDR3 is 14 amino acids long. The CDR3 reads CASRAQGAGNTIYF. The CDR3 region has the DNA TGTGCCAGCAGGGCACAGGGGGCTGGAAACACCATATATTTT.

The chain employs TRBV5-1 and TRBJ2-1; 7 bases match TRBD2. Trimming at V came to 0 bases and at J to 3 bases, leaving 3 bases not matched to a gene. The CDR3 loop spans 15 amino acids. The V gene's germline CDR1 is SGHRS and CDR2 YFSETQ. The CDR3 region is CASSLGASGYNEQFF. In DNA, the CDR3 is TGCGCCAGCAGCTTGGGAGCTAGCGGCTACAATGAGCAGTTCTTC.

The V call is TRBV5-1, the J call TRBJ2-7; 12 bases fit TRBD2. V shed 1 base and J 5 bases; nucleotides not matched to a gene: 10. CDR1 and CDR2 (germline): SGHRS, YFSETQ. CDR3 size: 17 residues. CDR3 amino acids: CASSLKLAGGPLHEQYF. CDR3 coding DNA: TGCGCCAGCAGCTTGAAGCTAGCGGGAGGGCCTCTCCACGAGCAGTACTTC.

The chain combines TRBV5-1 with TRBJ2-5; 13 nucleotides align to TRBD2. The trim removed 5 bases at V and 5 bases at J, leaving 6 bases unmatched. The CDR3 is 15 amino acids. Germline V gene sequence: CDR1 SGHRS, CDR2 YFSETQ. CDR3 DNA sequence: TGCGCCAGCAGTGTGGGGACTAGCGGGACGGAGACCCAGTACTTC. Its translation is CASSVGTSGTETQYF. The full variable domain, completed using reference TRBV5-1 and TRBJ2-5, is KAGVTQTPRYLIKTRGQQVTLSCSPISGHRSVSWYQQTPGQGLQFLFEYFSETQRNKGNFPGRFSGRQFSNSRSEMNVSTLELGDSALYLCASSVGTSGTETQYFGPGTRLLVL.

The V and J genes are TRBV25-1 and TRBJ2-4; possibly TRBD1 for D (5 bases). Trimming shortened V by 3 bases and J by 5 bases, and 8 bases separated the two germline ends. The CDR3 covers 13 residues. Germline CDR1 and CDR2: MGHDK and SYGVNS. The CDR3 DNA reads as TGTGCCAGCAGTGATTCCAGGGAAAACATTCAGTACTTC. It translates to CASSDSRENIQYF.

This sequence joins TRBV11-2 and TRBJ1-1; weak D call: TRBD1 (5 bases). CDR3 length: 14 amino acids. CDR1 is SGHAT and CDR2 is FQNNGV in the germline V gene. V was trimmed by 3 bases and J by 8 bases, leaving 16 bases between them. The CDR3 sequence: CASSFRGLRFEAFF. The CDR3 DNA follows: TGTGCCAGCAGCTTTAGGGGTCTCAGGTTCGAAGCTTTCTTT.

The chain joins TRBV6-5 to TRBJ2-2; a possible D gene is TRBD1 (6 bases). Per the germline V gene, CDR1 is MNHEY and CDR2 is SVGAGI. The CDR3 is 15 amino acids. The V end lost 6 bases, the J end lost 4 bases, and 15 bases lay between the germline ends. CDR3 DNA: TGTGCCAGCAGGGGACAACTCCTTTCCACCGGGGAGCTGTTTTTT. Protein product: CASRGQLLSTGELFF.

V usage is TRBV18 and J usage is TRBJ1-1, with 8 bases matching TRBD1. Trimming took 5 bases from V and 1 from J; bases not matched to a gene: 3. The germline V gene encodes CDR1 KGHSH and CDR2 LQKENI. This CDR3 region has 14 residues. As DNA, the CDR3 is TGTGCCAGCTCAGGGACAGGCCCGAACACTGAAGCTTTCTTT. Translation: CASSGTGPNTEAFF.

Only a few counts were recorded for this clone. CDR3 residues: CASNSADTQYF. CDR3 sequence (DNA): TGTGCCTCTAATAGCGCAGATACGCAGTATTTT. The genes are TRBV7-9 and TRBJ2-3; D is perhaps TRBD2 (5 bases). The V end lost 11 bases, the J end lost 4 bases, and 10 bases lay between the germline ends. The germline V gene encodes CDR1 SEHNR and CDR2 FQNEAQ (reference sequence). This CDR3 is built from 11 residues.

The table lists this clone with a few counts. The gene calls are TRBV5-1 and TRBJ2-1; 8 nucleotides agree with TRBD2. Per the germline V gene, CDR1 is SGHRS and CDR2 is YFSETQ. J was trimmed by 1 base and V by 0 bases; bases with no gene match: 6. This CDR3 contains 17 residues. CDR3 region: CASSLASGSSSYNEQFF. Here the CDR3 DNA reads TGCGCCAGCAGCTTGGCCAGCGGGAGCTCTTCCTACAATGAGCAGTTCTTC.

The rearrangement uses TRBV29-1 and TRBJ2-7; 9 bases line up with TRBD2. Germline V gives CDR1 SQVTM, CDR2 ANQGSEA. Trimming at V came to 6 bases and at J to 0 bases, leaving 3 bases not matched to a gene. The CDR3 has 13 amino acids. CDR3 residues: CSVGLASSYEQYF. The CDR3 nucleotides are TGCAGCGTGGGACTAGCAAGCTCCTACGAGCAGTACTTC.